What follows are 7 T cell receptor beta chains derived from one specimen sequenced in a study of graft-versus-host responses after intestinal transplantation. TCRdb's table, derived via immunoSEQ multiplex PCR, lists solely in-frame clones and lacks some. The sample lists fewer than 45,000 clones, 91% occurring once. The sequenced sample was PBMCs, obtained roughly 300 days after intestinal transplant. The source of these receptors is a human patient who received an intestinal transplant, so some T cells may come from the graft donor.

This chain links TRBV4-1 with TRBJ1-5, with D possibly matching TRBD1 (6 bases). This CDR3 comprises 17 residues. V lost 0 bases, J lost 9 bases, and 21 bases lay in between. Germline V gives CDR1 MGHRA, CDR2 YSYEKL. This CDR3 is CASSQDRTGGDARPQHF. The CDR3 bases are TGCGCCAGCAGCCAAGATCGGACGGGGGGCGATGCTCGGCCCCAGCATTTT.

The chain is built from TRBV6-1 and TRBJ1-1; D is ambiguous. This CDR3 comprises 15 residues. V was shortened by 0 bases and J by 1 base, with 9 bases between the two germline ends. Germline CDR1 reads MNHNS; CDR2 reads SASEGT. CDR3 loop: CASSEARLSNTEAFF. In nucleotides, the CDR3 is TGTGCCAGCAGTGAAGCGCGGCTTTCGAACACTGAAGCTTTCTTT.

V is TRBV5-1 and J is TRBJ2-1; TRBD1 matches 7 bases. CDR3 length: 15 residues. The V segment lost 2 bases and the J segment 9 bases; nucleotides outside the gene matches: 11. CDR1 and CDR2 from the germline V gene are SGHRS and YFSETQ. As DNA, the CDR3 is TGCGCCAGCAGCTTACGTGGGGACAGAGGGAGTGAGCAGTTCTTC. Its translation is CASSLRGDRGSEQFF. The whole variable domain, filled in from reference TRBV5-1 and TRBJ2-1, reads KAGVTQTPRYLIKTRGQQVTLSCSPISGHRSVSWYQQTPGQGLQFLFEYFSETQRNKGNFPGRFSGRQFSNSRSEMNVSTLELGDSALYLCASSLRGDRGSEQFFGPGTRLTVL.

The CDR3 reads CASSWGGAGETQYF. The CDR3 DNA reads as TGTGCCAGCAGTTGGGGGGGGGCTGGAGAGACCCAGTACTTC. The V and J genes are TRBV6-5 and TRBJ2-5; perhaps TRBD2 as D (7 bases). The CDR3 has 14 amino acids. The germline gives CDR1 MNHEY, CDR2 SVGAGI. V was shortened by 4 bases and J by 4 bases, with 13 bases between the two germline ends.

CDR3 bases: TGTGCGGTTACTGGTGGTGAGCAGTACTTC. Residues: CAVTGGEQYF. The chain carries TRBV2 and TRBJ2-5; D call uncertain. Germline loops: CDR1 SNHLY, CDR2 FYNNEI. The CDR3 has 10 amino acids.

This clone has more than one count but fewer than ten. This rearrangement joins TRBV9 to TRBJ1-6; tentative D call: TRBD1 (5 bases). V was shortened by 3 bases and J by 4 bases, with 8 bases between the two germline ends. This CDR3 region has 14 residues. The germline gives CDR1 SGDLS, CDR2 YYNGEE. The CDR3 nucleotides read TGTGCCAGCAGCGAGGGACCGTATAATTCACCCCTCCACTTT. Translated: CASSEGPYNSPLHF.

This clone has more than one count but fewer than ten. Other DNA variants within this sample encode the same CDR3. J is TRBJ1-5 and V is TRBV7-3, with D possibly TRBD1 on 6 matching bases. CDR1 and CDR2 (germline): SGHTA, FQGTGA. The V gene lost 1 base and the J gene lost 7 bases, with 17 bases spanning the gap. The length of the CDR3 is 16 residues. In DNA, the CDR3 is TGTGCCAGCAGCTTAAGGGGGGGGGCGAGGGTGCAGCCCCAGCATTTT. Its translation is CASSLRGGARVQPQHF. Variable domain in full (rest from reference TRBV7-3 and TRBJ1-5): GAGVSQTPSNKVTEKGKYVELRCDPISGHTALYWYRQSLGQGPEFLIYFQGTGAADDSGLPNDRFFAVRPEGSVSTLKIQRTERGDSAVYLCASSLRGGARVQPQHFGDGTRLSIL.